This entry describes one T cell receptor beta chain. This clone was seen a handful of times. What this receptor recognizes is not known. Base qualities are not recorded, but no much larger clone differs from it by a single base. TCRbeta CDR3 regions were profiled by bias-controlled multiplex PCR amplification of genomic DNA with the immunoSEQ Assay. Regarding the original processing steps: The absolute abundance of each unique TCRbeta CDR3 region was quantified after sequences were collapsed and filtered. Differential abundance was tested with two models: a binomial (Fisher-equivalent) model and a beta-binomial model that adds time-dependent variance fitted from healthy donors. Clones with fewer than 5 combined templates were removed, and a clone was called differentially abundant if the clone's Benjamini-Hochberg FDR was below 0.01. Beta-binomial variance was modeled as a function of total template count across the two samples using the form v = (b*log(k)+a)^2. The clones in this table, taken by TCRdb from immuneACCESS, are in-frame only. Not every clone is retained; where verified, under half of the shortfall comes from an unresolved V gene, and the cause of the rest is unknown. V, J and clone size are taken as reported in that table, and D and trimming were inferred from the DNA itself. The sample records about 110,000 clones, 88% of which are singletons. The ten largest clones capture about 7.7% of the sample.

During the collection period, no immune events, such as infections, were documented for the healthy donors. Time-dependent variance in a beta-binomial model of T-cell clone differential abundance was calibrated using healthy-donor blood repertoires as a training cohort. There were 10 healthy donors in the training cohort, of whom 3 were female and 7 were male. On average the donors were about 40 years old, and their ages spanned about 29 to 65 years. Whole blood was collected from each healthy donor at three time points spaced two to three weeks apart and obtained from a commercial supplier. For immunosequencing, genomic DNA was extracted from whole blood that had not been sorted. These data are taken from a study of identifying expanded T cells in peripheral blood (dated by TCRdb to the late 2010s). In the study overall: Four technical replicates, made by sequencing separate aliquots from the same pool of genomic DNA, were compared pairwise.

From a lookup of the germline V gene, CDR1 and CDR2 are SGHTA and FQGNSA. The germline ends are 19 bases apart after V is trimmed by 1 base and J by 9 bases. The CDR3 has 17 amino acids, counting the end cysteine and phenylalanine. Only CDR3 DNA remains: 51 bases, in frame from the first base. Study-wide conclusions, independent of this receptor: Across all healthy-donor time intervals, the beta-binomial model significantly lowered both the number of clones called differentially abundant and the false-positive rate. The binomial model flagged 0.9 to 1.5 differentially abundant clones between technical replicates but around 15 over around two weeks and roughly 20 over around four weeks. The authors expected that over much longer intervals, such as months to years, biological variance in healthy repertoires might increase even further. In all healthy donors, the variance in clone template counts between samples taken roughly two weeks apart rose significantly as total template count increased.

The TCR sequence derives from a person aged 18 to 70 in good health. Sequencing used blood. The rearrangement joined TRBV7-2 to TRBJ1-6; TRBD1 is a weak D gene call, 5 bases matching. This receptor has the CDR3 CASSLGVSGTPGSPLHF. DNA sequence: TGTGCCAGCAGCTTAGGGGTGTCCGGGACGCCCGGTTCACCCCTCCACTTT. When the CDR3 is completed using the reference TRBV7-2 and TRBJ1-6 genes on either side, the full variable domain is GAGVSQSPSNKVTEKGKDVELRCDPISGHTALYWYRQSLGQGLEFLIYFQGNSAPDKSGLPSDRFSAERTGGSVSTLTIQRTQQEDSAVYLCASSLGVSGTPGSPLHFGNGTRLTVT.